This T cell receptor (beta chain) was documented in a study of identical twins. The germline CDR1 and CDR2 sequences are SGHVS and FNYEAQ. V was cut by 5 bases and J by 11 bases, with 15 bases left in between. The CDR3 consists of 12 residues. TCRdb fed the 5' RACE reads into MiXCR, producing one record per CDR3 protein. The sample contains roughly 1,500,000 distinct CDR3 sequences, roughly 35% of which appear only once. The receptor's source is a newborn girl in good health. This chain uses TRBV7-6 with TRBJ2-5, with a weak D call TRBD1 (6 bases). Sequencing input: cord blood. The CDR3 nucleotides read TGTGCCAGCAGCCAAAGCCGGACAGAGCAGTACTTC. Translating it yields CASSQSRTEQYF.